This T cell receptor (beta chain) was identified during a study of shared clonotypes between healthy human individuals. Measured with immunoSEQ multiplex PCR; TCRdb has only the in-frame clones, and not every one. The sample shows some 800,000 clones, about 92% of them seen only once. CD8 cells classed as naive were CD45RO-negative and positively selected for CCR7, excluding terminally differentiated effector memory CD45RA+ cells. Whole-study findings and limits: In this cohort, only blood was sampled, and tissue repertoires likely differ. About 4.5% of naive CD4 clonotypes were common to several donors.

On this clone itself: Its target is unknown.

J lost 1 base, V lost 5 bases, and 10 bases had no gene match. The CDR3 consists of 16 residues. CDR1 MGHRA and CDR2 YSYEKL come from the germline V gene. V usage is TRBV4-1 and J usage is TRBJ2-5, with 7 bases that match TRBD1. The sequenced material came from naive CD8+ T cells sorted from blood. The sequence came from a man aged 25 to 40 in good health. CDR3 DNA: TGCGCCAGCAGCTATAATACAGGGGCCCCCCAAGAGACCCAGTACTTC. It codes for CASSYNTGAPQETQYF.